This paragraph covers one T cell receptor (beta chain) sequence. These data belong to a study of blood T cell repertoires in COVID-19. Study-level background: Samples came from the United States, Italy and Spain, spanning acute and convalescent COVID-19.

Source study methods: Amplifying reference gene primers gave estimates of nucleated cell counts. Assay: immunoSEQ multiplex PCR; the TCRdb copy retains only in-frame clones and omits some. That table is the source of V, J and clone size, and D and trimming were worked out from the DNA. The sample comprises 100,000 to 150,000 clones, roughly four fifths of which are singletons, and roughly 10% rests with the top ten. J gave up 5 bases and V 1 base, and 6 bases lay outside the gene matches. The CDR3 runs to 16 residues. The V gene's germline CDR1 is SGHVS and CDR2 FQNEAQ. This receptor was identified in a man between 60 and 70 years old with acute or convalescent COVID-19. What was sequenced was peripheral blood. The chain carries TRBV7-8 and TRBJ2-1; 9 bases are shared with TRBD2. This CDR3 reads CASSLVSGRSDNEQFF. The CDR3 coding sequence is TGTGCCAGCAGCTTAGTCAGCGGGAGGTCTGACAATGAGCAGTTCTTC. The variable domain in full, with the rest retrieved from reference TRBV7-8 and TRBJ2-1, is GAGVSQSPRYKVAKRGQDVALRCDPISGHVSLFWYQQALGQGPEFLTYFQNEAQLDKSGLPSDRFFAERPEGSVSTLKIQRTQQEDSAVYLCASSLVSGRSDNEQFFGPGTRLTVL.